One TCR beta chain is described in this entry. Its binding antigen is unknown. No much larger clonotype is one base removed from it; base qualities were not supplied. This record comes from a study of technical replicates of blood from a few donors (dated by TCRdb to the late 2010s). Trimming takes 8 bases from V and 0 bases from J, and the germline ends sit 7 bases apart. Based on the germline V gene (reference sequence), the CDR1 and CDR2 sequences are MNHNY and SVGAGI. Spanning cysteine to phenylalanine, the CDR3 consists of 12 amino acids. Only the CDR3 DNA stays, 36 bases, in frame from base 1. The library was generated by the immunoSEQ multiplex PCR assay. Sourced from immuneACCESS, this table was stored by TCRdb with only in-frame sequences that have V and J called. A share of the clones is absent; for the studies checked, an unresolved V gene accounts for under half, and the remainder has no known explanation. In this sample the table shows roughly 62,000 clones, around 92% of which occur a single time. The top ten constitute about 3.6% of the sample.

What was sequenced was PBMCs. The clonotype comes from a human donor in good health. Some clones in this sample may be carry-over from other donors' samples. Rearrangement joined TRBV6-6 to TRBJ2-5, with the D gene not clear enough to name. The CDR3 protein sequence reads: CASAIYQETQYF. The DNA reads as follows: TGTGCCAGCGCGATTTACCAAGAGACCCAGTACTTC.